Only a few counts were recorded for the clone carrying this T cell receptor (beta chain). With 60 Vbeta and 13 Jbeta primers, the PCR was carried out. Sequenced by immunoSEQ multiplex PCR; TCRdb stores in-frame clones only, minus some. The table shows some 57,000 clones, with around 70% occurring only once. These data belong to a study of cytomegalovirus exposure and HLA in healthy donors. Trimming took 7 bases from V and 7 from J, leaving 13 bases between them. Germline V lookup: CDR1 DFQATT, CDR2 SNEGSKA (reference sequence). The CDR3 consists of 11 residues. V gene TRBV20-1 combines with J gene TRBJ1-2, with unresolved D. Sequencing was performed on PBMCs. This TCR derives from a woman aged 55-70 years in good health and CMV-seropositive. The CDR3 is CSVPSVSGYTF. The DNA of the CDR3 is TGCAGTGTGCCCAGTGTCTCTGGCTACACCTTC.